These 22 T cell receptor beta chains were sequenced from one sample in a study of blood T cell repertoires in COVID-19. Here immunoSEQ multiplex PCR was the method, and the copy in TCRdb shows in-frame clones only, minus some. The repertoire consists of about 210,000 clones, with roughly 89% occurring once and the leading ten covering 10%. The specimen sequenced was PBMCs or T cells enriched from blood (not recorded which). The receptors were sampled from a man aged 18-30 years with acute COVID-19.

This sequence joins TRBV6-2 or TRBV6-3 and TRBJ2-3, with 7 nucleotides matching TRBD2. The V gene's germline CDR1 is MNHEY and CDR2 SVGEGT. V lost 0 bases and J lost 1; bases outside the gene matches: 4. The CDR3 spans 16 residues. The CDR3 loop reads CASSYSIREGTDTQYF. CDR3 nucleotide sequence: TGTGCCAGCAGTTACTCGATTCGGGAGGGCACAGATACGCAGTATTTT.

The rearrangement uses TRBV13 and TRBJ2-1; D is unresolved. The CDR3 totals 13 residues. Per germline, CDR1 PRHDT and CDR2 FYEKMQ (reference sequence). Trimming took off 1 base at V and 6 bases at J, with 7 bases between the two ends. The CDR3 DNA reads TGTGCCAGCAGCTTAGACAGCTTCAATGAGCAGTTCTTC. It translates to CASSLDSFNEQFF. The full variable domain, completed using reference TRBV13 and TRBJ2-1, is AAGVIQSPRHLIKEKRETATLKCYPIPRHDTVYWYQQGPGQDPQFLISFYEKMQSDKGSIPDRFSAQQFSDYHSELNMSSLELGDSALYFCASSLDSFNEQFFGPGTRLTVL.

The genes are TRBV28 and TRBJ2-7; TRBD2 agrees at 8 bases. This CDR3 has 15 amino acids. The ends lost 3 bases at V and 4 bases at J; junction bases unmatched: 8. Germline-derived CDR1 and CDR2 are MDHEN and SYDVKM. Here the CDR3 reads CASSLGSGMGYEQYF. CDR3 DNA: TGTGCCAGCAGTTTGGGTAGCGGGATGGGATACGAGCAGTACTTC.

The J gene is TRBJ2-7, the V gene TRBV6-5; 11 bases align to TRBD2. CDR1 is MNHEY and CDR2 is SVGAGI in the germline V gene. V trimming: 4 bases; J trimming: 3 bases; junction bases outside the gene matches: 2. The CDR3 covers 14 residues. The CDR3 region is CASSLGTSGYEQYF. DNA of the CDR3: TGTGCCAGCAGTTTAGGGACTAGCGGCTACGAGCAGTACTTC.

The CDR3 sequence: CASSQRGTTNTEAFF. In DNA, the CDR3 is TGTGCCAGCAGCCAGCGGGGGACAACGAACACTGAAGCTTTCTTT. V usage is TRBV28 and J usage is TRBJ1-1; tentatively, D is TRBD1 (6 bases). Germline V gives CDR1 MDHEN, CDR2 SYDVKM. The CDR3 runs to 15 residues. Trimming pared 6 bases from V and 1 base from J, leaving 15 bases between.

This chain uses TRBV7-6 with TRBJ2-7; D possibly corresponds to TRBD1 (5 bases). CDR3 length: 14 amino acids. CDR1 is SGHVS and CDR2 is FNYEAQ in the germline V gene. Between the trimmed V and J ends, which lost 4 bases and 0 bases, there was a span of 10 bases. CDR3 DNA sequence: TGTGCCAGCAGCTCACAGGAGTTCTCCTACGAGCAGTACTTC. Protein: CASSSQEFSYEQYF.

This clone was recorded once. The rearrangement uses TRBV7-9 and TRBJ2-1, with 7 nucleotides matching TRBD2. The germline CDR1 and CDR2 sequences are SEHNR and FQNEAQ (reference sequence). This CDR3 contains 18 residues. V was clipped by 1 base and J by 5 bases; unmatched bases: 14. In DNA, the CDR3 is TGTGCCAGCAGCTTAGGCGTTTTCCAGCGGGACCAAAACAATGAGCAGTTCTTC. Its translation is CASSLGVFQRDQNNEQFF.

The rearrangement uses TRBV6-5 and TRBJ1-5, with D possibly TRBD1 on 6 matching bases. The V end was cut by 5 bases, the J end by 4 bases, with 9 bases between. The CDR3 spans 13 residues. CDR1 and CDR2 from the germline V gene are MNHEY and SVGAGI. CDR3: CASSPTGNQPQHF. The CDR3 DNA follows: TGTGCCAGCAGTCCTACAGGGAATCAGCCCCAGCATTTT.

The chain carries TRBV14 and TRBJ2-5; weak D call: TRBD2 (6 bases). The CDR3 is made up of 13 amino acids. Per the germline V gene, CDR1 is SGHDN and CDR2 is FVKESK. Trimming removed 1 base at V and 11 bases at J, with 14 bases between. The CDR3 sequence: CASSQVPTGRQYF. The CDR3 bases are TGTGCCAGCAGCCAAGTCCCAACCGGGAGACAGTACTTC. The variable domain in full, completed from reference TRBV14 and TRBJ2-5, reads EAGVTQFPSHSVIEKGQTVTLRCDPISGHDNLYWYRRVMGKEIKFLLHFVKESKQDESGMPNNRFLAERTGGTYSTLKVQPAELEDSGVYFCASSQVPTGRQYFGPGTRLLVL.

The V and J genes are TRBV30 and TRBJ2-3; D possibly corresponds to TRBD2 (5 bases). V was cut by 4 bases and J by 4 bases, with 12 bases left in between. The germline CDR1 and CDR2 sequences are GTSNPN and SVGIG (reference sequence). This CDR3 is 13 amino acids long. CDR3 nucleotide sequence: TGTGCCTGGACGGGTGTGGGAGCAGATACGCAGTATTTT. Translated: CAWTGVGADTQYF.

The rearrangement uses TRBV10-3 and TRBJ1-6, with TRBD1 matching 8 bases. After removal of 4 bases from V and 7 bases from J, the junction contained 3 bases not matched to a gene. Germline V gene sequence: CDR1 ENHRY, CDR2 SYGVKD. The CDR3 contains 14 residues. The CDR3 region is CAISVGTGNSPLHF. The CDR3 DNA reads as TGTGCCATCAGTGTCGGGACAGGAAATTCACCCCTCCACTTT.

V usage is TRBV19 and J usage is TRBJ2-2; TRBD2 matches 13 bases. V trimming: 10 bases; J trimming: 4 bases; junction bases outside the gene matches: 6. The germline CDR1 and CDR2 sequences are LNHDA and SQIVND (reference sequence). This CDR3 region has 15 residues. The CDR3 nucleotides are TGTGCCACCGACACTAGCGGGAGGGCCACCGGGGAGCTGTTTTTT. Translating it yields CATDTSGRATGELFF. Drawing the rest from reference TRBV19 and TRBJ2-2, the complete variable domain is DGGITQSPKYLFRKEGQNVTLSCEQNLNHDAMYWYRQDPGQGLRLIYYSQIVNDFQKGDIAEGYSVSREKKESFPLTVTSAQKNPTAFYLCATDTSGRATGELFFGEGSRLTVL.

J is TRBJ1-4 and V is TRBV27; D is unclear. This CDR3 region has 14 residues. Trimming shortened V by 2 bases and J by 8 bases, and 12 bases separated the two germline ends. Germline CDR1 is MNHEY and CDR2 is SMNVEV (reference sequence). The CDR3 coding sequence is TGTGCCAGCAGTTTACGGGCAGGCGGGGAAAAACTGTTTTTT. Translating gives CASSLRAGGEKLFF.

This clone was seen only once. The chain recombines TRBV15 with TRBJ2-7, with TRBD1 matching 7 bases. J gave up 5 bases and V 5 bases, and 12 bases lay outside the gene matches. Germline loops: CDR1 LNHNV, CDR2 YYDKDF (reference sequence). The CDR3 has 15 amino acids. The CDR3 loop is CATSCRQGIGNEQYF. The CDR3, as DNA: TGTGCCACCAGCTGCCGACAGGGTATAGGCAACGAGCAGTACTTC.

This clone was detected once. V is TRBV5-8 and J is TRBJ1-1; the D is unclear. CDR3 size: 15 residues. CDR1 is SGHTS and CDR2 is YDEGEE in the germline V gene. With 9 bases removed from V and 10 bases from J, the gap between germline ends came to 28 bases. CDR3 protein: CANGPPGEPTVVAFF. CDR3 DNA: TGTGCCAACGGACCCCCCGGGGAGCCCACTGTCGTAGCTTTCTTT.

This sequence joins TRBV21-1 and TRBJ2-3; the tabulated D call, TRBD1, remains unverified against the DNA. TRBV21-1 is a documented pseudogene. This CDR3 region has 17 residues. As DNA, the CDR3 is TGTGCCAGCAGGCCGTCCGAACAGGGGGCGCCTGCAGATACGCAGTATTTT. Amino acid sequence: CASRPSEQGAPADTQYF.

The chain carries TRBV7-9 and TRBJ2-1; 9 positions match TRBD2. CDR1 SEHNR and CDR2 FQNEAQ come from the germline V gene (reference sequence). The junction had 0 bases not matched to a gene; V was cut back by 3 bases and J by 3 bases. The CDR3 runs 14 residues. In DNA, the CDR3 is TGTGCCAGCAGCTTTAGCGGGAGCTACAATGAGCAGTTCTTC. It yields the protein CASSFSGSYNEQFF. The variable domain in full, completed from reference TRBV7-9 and TRBJ2-1, reads DTGVSQNPRHKITKRGQNVTFRCDPISEHNRLYWYRQTLGQGPEFLTYFQNEAQLEKSRLLSDRFSAERPKGSFSTLEIQRTEQGDSAMYLCASSFSGSYNEQFFGPGTRLTVL.

The chain employs TRBV7-9 and TRBJ2-2; 9 positions agree with TRBD2. The CDR3 is made up of 16 amino acids. Per germline, CDR1 SEHNR and CDR2 FQNEAQ (reference sequence). The trim removed 1 base at V and 4 bases at J, leaving 4 bases unmatched. CDR3: CASSLGGLALTGELFF. The CDR3 DNA sequence: TGTGCCAGCAGCTTAGGGGGACTAGCCCTCACCGGGGAGCTGTTTTTT.

The chain is built from TRBV28 and TRBJ1-1; TRBD1 agrees at 8 bases. Trimming took 3 bases from V and 9 from J; bases not matched to a gene: 3. This CDR3 has 12 residues. Per the germline V gene, CDR1 is MDHEN and CDR2 is SYDVKM. The DNA of the CDR3 is TGTGCCAGCAGTTTGGCAGGGGGCCAAGCTTTCTTT. Its protein is CASSLAGGQAFF. Full variable domain (outside the CDR3, taken from reference TRBV28 and TRBJ1-1): DVKVTQSSRYLVKRTGEKVFLECVQDMDHENMFWYRQDPGLGLRLIYFSYDVKMKEKGDIPEGYSVSREKKERFSLILESASTNQTSMYLCASSLAGGQAFFGQGTRLTVV.

The chain is built from TRBV27 and TRBJ1-2; D is possibly TRBD1 (6 bases). The germline CDR1 and CDR2 sequences are MNHEY and SMNVEV (reference sequence). With 3 bases removed from V and 5 bases from J, the gap between germline ends came to 16 bases. The CDR3 runs 15 residues. The chain's CDR3 is CASSFSWTAAYGYTF. CDR3 bases: TGTGCCAGCAGTTTTTCCTGGACAGCCGCTTATGGCTACACCTTC.

V gene TRBV19 combines with J gene TRBJ2-3; maybe TRBD2 (6 bases). This CDR3 is built from 14 residues. In germline, CDR1 is LNHDA, CDR2 SQIVND (reference sequence). V lost 8 bases and J 0 bases, leaving 12 bases between the germline ends. The CDR3 loop reads CASRRAPSTDTQYF. The CDR3 DNA is TGTGCCAGTCGGAGGGCCCCTAGCACAGATACGCAGTATTTT. Full variable domain (outside the CDR3, taken from reference TRBV19 and TRBJ2-3): DGGITQSPKYLFRKEGQNVTLSCEQNLNHDAMYWYRQDPGQGLRLIYYSQIVNDFQKGDIAEGYSVSREKKESFPLTVTSAQKNPTAFYLCASRRAPSTDTQYFGPGTRLTVL.

The sample holds a few counts of this clone. The rearrangement joins TRBV19 to TRBJ2-7, with TRBD2 identical over 10 bases. The junction had 4 bases not matched to a gene; V was cut back by 3 bases and J by 5 bases. There are 14 residues in the CDR3. Germline CDR1 is LNHDA and CDR2 is SQIVND (reference sequence). CDR3 sequence reads: CASSMASGSHEQYF. CDR3 nucleotides: TGTGCCAGTAGTATGGCTAGCGGGAGCCACGAGCAGTACTTC. The full variable domain, in which reference TRBV19 and TRBJ2-7 provide the parts outside the CDR3, is DGGITQSPKYLFRKEGQNVTLSCEQNLNHDAMYWYRQDPGQGLRLIYYSQIVNDFQKGDIAEGYSVSREKKESFPLTVTSAQKNPTAFYLCASSMASGSHEQYFGPGTRLTVT.